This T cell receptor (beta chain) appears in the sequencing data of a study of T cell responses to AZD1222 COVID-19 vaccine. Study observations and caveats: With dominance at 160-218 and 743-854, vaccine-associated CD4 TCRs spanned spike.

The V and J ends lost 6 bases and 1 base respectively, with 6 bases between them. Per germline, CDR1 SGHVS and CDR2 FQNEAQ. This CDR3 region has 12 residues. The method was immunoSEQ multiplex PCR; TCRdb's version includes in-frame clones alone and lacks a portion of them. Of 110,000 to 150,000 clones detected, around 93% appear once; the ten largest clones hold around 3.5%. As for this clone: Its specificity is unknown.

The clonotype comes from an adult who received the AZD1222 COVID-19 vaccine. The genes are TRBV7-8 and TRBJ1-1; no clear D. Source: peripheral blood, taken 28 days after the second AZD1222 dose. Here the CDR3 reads CASRLQNTEAFF. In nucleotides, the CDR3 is TGTGCCAGCAGGTTACAGAACACTGAAGCTTTCTTT.